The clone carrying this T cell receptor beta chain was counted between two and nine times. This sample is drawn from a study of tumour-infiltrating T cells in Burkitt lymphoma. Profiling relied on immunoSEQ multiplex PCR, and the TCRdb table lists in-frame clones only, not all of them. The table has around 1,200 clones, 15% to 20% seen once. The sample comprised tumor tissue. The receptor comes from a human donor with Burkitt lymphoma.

The CDR3 region has the DNA TGTGCCAGTAGTCCTAGTGCGGGGGACCTGGGATATGGCTACACCTTC. Its protein is CASSPSAGDLGYGYTF. The J gene is TRBJ1-2, the V gene TRBV19, with a possible D match to TRBD1 (5 bases). The V end lost 5 bases, the J end lost 5 bases, and 21 bases lay between the germline ends. Looked up from germline, CDR1 is LNHDA and CDR2 is SQIVND (reference sequence). This CDR3 spans 16 amino acids.